The 20 T cell receptor beta chains presented below share a single source sample, sequenced in a study of blood T cell repertoires in COVID-19. TCRdb keeps only in-frame clones here, not all; method: immunoSEQ multiplex PCR. The sample consists of roughly 250,000 clones, 75% to 90% of them appearing once. Sequenced input: PBMCs or T cells enriched from blood (not recorded which). All receptors derive from a woman aged 25 to 39 with acute COVID-19.

The rearrangement joins TRBV28 to TRBJ1-6, with 10 nucleotides matching TRBD1. V was pared by 2 bases and J by 10 bases, with 14 bases of the junction left unmatched. This CDR3 contains 18 residues. The germline V gene has CDR1 MDHEN and CDR2 SYDVKM. The CDR3 sequence: CASSLRQGASGLGSPLHF. Here the CDR3 DNA reads TGTGCCAGCAGTTTAAGACAGGGGGCGTCCGGTCTGGGATCACCCCTCCACTTT.

The rearrangement uses TRBV7-2 and TRBJ2-7; 7 nucleotides agree with TRBD1. This CDR3 is built from 15 residues. V trimming: 5 bases; J trimming: 1 base; junction bases outside the gene matches: 8. Germline assignment: CDR1 SGHTA and CDR2 FQGNSA. CDR3 sequence reads: CASSPSSGQSYEQYF. DNA for the CDR3: TGTGCCAGCAGCCCTAGCTCGGGACAGTCCTACGAGCAGTACTTC.

The chain employs TRBV5-1 and TRBJ1-6, with D possibly matching TRBD1 (5 bases). Germline V lookup: CDR1 SGHRS, CDR2 YFSETQ. V was clipped by 4 bases and J by 8 bases, with 13 bases between them. This CDR3 is 14 amino acids long. CDR3 in amino acids: CASSNSGFDSPLHF. In DNA form, the CDR3 reads TGCGCCAGCAGCAACTCAGGGTTTGATTCACCCCTCCACTTT.

The rearrangement joins TRBV24-1 to TRBJ2-5, with 14 positions matching TRBD2. The length of the CDR3 is 15 residues. The germline V gene has CDR1 KGHDR and CDR2 SFDVKD. V was pared by 6 bases and J by 5 bases, with 4 bases of the junction left unmatched. CDR3 DNA: TGTGCCACCAGTACGACTAGCGGGGGGGCGGAGACCCAGTACTTC. Its protein is CATSTTSGGAETQYF.

The chain combines TRBV20-1 with TRBJ2-5, with TRBD1 matching over 8 bases. V lost 3 bases, J lost 0 bases, and 9 bases stayed unmatched. CDR3 length equals 16 residues. Germline-derived CDR1 and CDR2 are DFQATT and SNEGSKA (reference sequence). In nucleotides, the CDR3 is TGCAGTGCTAGTCCCCCGGACAGGGCGTACCAAGAGACCCAGTACTTC. Protein product: CSASPPDRAYQETQYF.

This chain connects TRBV7-3 to TRBJ1-1; D not resolved. This CDR3 has 13 residues. Trimming took off 5 bases at V and 1 base at J, with 8 bases between the two ends. Germline V CDR1 and CDR2: SGHTA, FQGTGA. CDR3 amino acids: CASSPFRNTEAFF. In DNA, the CDR3 is TGTGCCAGCAGCCCATTTAGGAACACTGAAGCTTTCTTT.

The chain uses TRBV5-1 and TRBJ2-3; possibly TRBD1 for D (5 bases). V lost 2 bases and J 4 bases, leaving 11 bases between the germline ends. The germline V gene has CDR1 SGHRS and CDR2 YFSETQ. The CDR3 covers 14 residues. CDR3 nucleotide sequence: TGCGCCAGCAGCTTACGGCAGGGCGCAGATACGCAGTATTTT. Amino acids: CASSLRQGADTQYF.

This clone was seen just once. The J gene is TRBJ1-2, the V gene TRBV15; possibly TRBD1 for D (5 bases). The CDR3 length is 14 residues. V lost 5 bases and J lost 3, with 13 bases in between. Germline V gene sequence: CDR1 LNHNV, CDR2 YYDKDF (reference sequence). Here the CDR3 DNA reads TGTGCCACCAGCTCCAGGGCCAATGACTATGGCTACACCTTC. This translates into CATSSRANDYGYTF.

Only one count was recorded for this clone. The gene calls are TRBV6-2 or TRBV6-3 and TRBJ2-7, with D possibly matching TRBD1 (6 bases). V dropped 2 bases and J dropped 3 bases, with 11 bases sitting between them. This CDR3 is 14 amino acids long. The germline gives CDR1 MNHEY, CDR2 SVGEGT. The CDR3 reads CASSYTGNRYEQYF. DNA for the CDR3: TGTGCCAGCAGTTACACAGGGAATCGCTACGAGCAGTACTTC.

This chain connects TRBV2 to TRBJ2-7; TRBD2 is a possible D gene (5 bases). Germline CDR1 is SNHLY and CDR2 is FYNNEI. The germline V and J ends were trimmed by 6 bases and 6 bases, with 15 bases remaining between them. The CDR3 runs 13 residues. In DNA, the CDR3 is TGTGCCAGCAGGGGCTCCGGGGAAGGCGAGCAGTACTTC. This encodes CASRGSGEGEQYF.

The V gene is TRBV28, the J gene TRBJ1-5; maybe TRBD1 (6 bases). Germline lookup yields CDR1 MDHEN and CDR2 SYDVKM. V lost 3 bases and J 2 bases, leaving 8 bases between the germline ends. The CDR3 is made up of 14 amino acids. In nucleotides, the CDR3 is TGTGCCAGCAGTTTGAACAGGGGCAATCAGCCCCAGCATTTT. It translates to CASSLNRGNQPQHF.

CDR3 sequence: CASSYIHSGANVLTF. CDR3 nucleotides: TGTGCCAGCAGTTACATTCACTCTGGGGCCAACGTCCTGACTTTC. V gene TRBV6-2 or TRBV6-3 combines with J gene TRBJ2-6; D remains unclear. From germline, CDR1 is MNHEY and CDR2 SVGEGT. The CDR3 covers 15 residues. V was cut by 2 bases and J by 0 bases, with 5 bases left in between.

This clone turned up a few times. The V and J genes are TRBV15 and TRBJ2-1; 9 bases align to TRBD2. CDR3 length equals 15 residues. V lost 1 base and J lost 5; bases outside the gene matches: 3. The V gene's germline CDR1 is LNHNV and CDR2 YYDKDF (reference sequence). The CDR3 DNA reads TGTGCCACCAGCAGAGCTGGCGGGAGGGACAATGAGCAGTTCTTC. This gives the protein CATSRAGGRDNEQFF.

The chain uses TRBV3-1 (or the pseudogene TRBV3-2) and TRBJ2-5, with D perhaps TRBD1 (6 bases). The CDR3 has 14 amino acids. V was trimmed by 4 bases and J by 4 bases, leaving 13 bases between them. CDR1 LGHDT and CDR2 YNNKEL come from the germline V gene (reference sequence). CDR3 residues: CASSRGLGGETQYF. CDR3 nucleotide sequence: TGTGCCAGCAGCCGGGGGCTGGGTGGAGAGACCCAGTACTTC.

The rearrangement uses TRBV27 and TRBJ2-3; D remains unclear. The CDR3 length is 14 residues. The V end lost 2 bases, the J end lost 5 bases, and 11 bases lay between the germline ends. The V gene's germline CDR1 is MNHEY and CDR2 SMNVEV (reference sequence). The CDR3 DNA is TGTGCCAGCAGTTTAGTCCTAGAAGGAGATACGCAGTATTTT. Translated: CASSLVLEGDTQYF.

This clone came up a few times. V gene TRBV19 combines with J gene TRBJ2-7; the D gene is possibly TRBD2 (5 bases). CDR1 is LNHDA, CDR2 SQIVND, per germline (reference sequence). The germline V and J ends were trimmed by 5 bases and 3 bases, with 8 bases remaining between them. This CDR3 spans 12 amino acids. The CDR3 DNA reads as TGTGCCAGTAGTGCAGGAGGCTACGAGCAGTACTTC. It codes for CASSAGGYEQYF.

This clone appeared a single time. The chain uses TRBV7-9 and TRBJ1-2, with 7 positions matching TRBD1. The length of the CDR3 is 13 residues. CDR1 SEHNR and CDR2 FQNEAQ come from the germline V gene (reference sequence). The trim removed 7 bases at V and 1 base at J, leaving 3 bases unmatched. The CDR3 reads CASTGTDNYGYTF. The CDR3 nucleotides read TGTGCCAGCACCGGGACAGATAACTATGGCTACACCTTC. Using reference TRBV7-9 and TRBJ1-2 for the parts outside the CDR3, the full variable domain is DTGVSQNPRHKITKRGQNVTFRCDPISEHNRLYWYRQTLGQGPEFLTYFQNEAQLEKSRLLSDRFSAERPKGSFSTLEIQRTEQGDSAMYLCASTGTDNYGYTFGSGTRLTVV.

The rearrangement uses TRBV9 and TRBJ2-7, with D tentatively TRBD2 (6 bases). The V gene's germline CDR1 is SGDLS and CDR2 YYNGEE. The CDR3 covers 15 residues. Trimming took 4 bases from V and 3 from J, leaving 17 bases between them. The CDR3 bases are TGTGCCAGCAGCCCGCATCGGGACTTTATCTACGAGCAGTACTTC. It encodes CASSPHRDFIYEQYF.

The rearrangement links TRBV19 to TRBJ1-5, with 7 bases identical to TRBD1. Germline V gene sequence: CDR1 LNHDA, CDR2 SQIVND (reference sequence). Trimming took 9 bases from V and 4 from J; bases not matched to a gene: 6. The CDR3 covers 13 residues. Here the CDR3 DNA reads TGTGCCAGCACAGACAGGGTAAATCAGCCCCAGCATTTT. Translated: CASTDRVNQPQHF.

The rearrangement joins TRBV2 to TRBJ2-2; D gene ambiguous. CDR1 and CDR2 (germline): SNHLY, FYNNEI. The CDR3 covers 14 residues. V lost 0 bases and J lost 6, with 8 bases in between. Here the CDR3 reads CASSEARSAGELFF. The CDR3 DNA follows: TGTGCCAGCAGTGAAGCGCGTTCCGCCGGGGAGCTGTTTTTT.